This T cell receptor beta chain was sequenced for a study of vaccination effects on CD4 cells after COVID-19 (dated by TCRdb to 2022 to 2024). Broadly, across the study: Participants received two doses of either the BNT162b2 or the mRNA-1273 mRNA SARS-CoV-2 vaccine. The full study included over 8 COVID-19 convalescent patients and several SARS-CoV-2-naive healthy vaccine recipients. The Oncomine TCR Beta short-read assay on an Illumina iSeq 100 was used to sequence cultures from other donors in the study. Pre-vaccine samples were drawn from two convalescent patients 16 days and one week before the first dose, at 142 and 148 days after COVID-19 diagnosis. The study compared SARS-CoV-2 spike-specific CD4+ TCR repertoires before and after mRNA vaccination in COVID-19 convalescent patients and infection-naive vaccine recipients. What the work shows at the level of the full study, not this receptor alone: Only a small number of convalescent patients were included, and no early post-infection timepoints were available, which limited the study. Marked clonal contraction was observed in both infection-induced and vaccine-induced clones at late post-vaccination timepoints, consistent with waning T cell responses. In convalescent patients, the post-vaccine spike-reactive repertoire consisted mainly of new vaccine-induced clones, largely distinct from infection-induced clones.

Library preparation was by the immunoSEQ multiplex PCR assay. DNA from the cultured, isolated CD4+ T cells was subjected to TCR beta CDR3 sequencing. Processing in the source paper ran as follows. Non-productive TCR sequences were removed, reads were trimmed to the CDR3 region, and CDR3s of at least 7 amino acids were retained. Antigen-specific clonotypes were identified with the MANAFEST web app by comparing expansion in peptide wells against reference cultures. Positive clones required FDR<0.05 expansion versus reference and all other wells, odds ratio above 5, and frequency above 0.1% in two replicate wells. Cross-reactive clonotypes were defined as significantly expanded in SARS-CoV-2 spike wells and in at least one common cold coronavirus spike condition. CDR3 similarity was assessed by Levenshtein distance using the stringdist R package, and unrooted trees were constructed with ape in R 3.6.1. As stored in TCRdb, this immuneACCESS dataset retains in-frame rearrangements with V and J assigned. A fraction of the clones does not appear; measured against another copy, unresolved V genes explain less than half of the discrepancy, and the remainder lacks a known reason. The V and J calls and clone size are taken from that table; D and trimming were inferred from the DNA. The sample profile shows 22,000 or so clones; around 74% of them were found once. The ten most abundant clones make up around 40% of the sample.

Turning to this clone: The antigen it recognizes is unknown. Nothing much larger sits one base from this clone, and base qualities are not available.

The CDR3 runs 17 amino acids, cysteine and phenylalanine included. Only the CDR3 DNA stays, 51 bases, in frame from base 1. Germline trimming: 6 bases from V, 1 base from J; junction bases outside gene matches: 13. Based on the germline V gene, the CDR1 and CDR2 sequences are MGHDK and SYGVNS. To identify antigen-specific CD4+ T cell clonotypes by their expansion, the ViraFEST assay first stimulated PBMC with viral peptide pools and then applied TCR sequencing. After more than 9 days of culture, CD4+ T cells were isolated with the EasySep CD4+ T cell isolation kit. Convalescent patients had PCR-confirmed SARS-CoV-2 infection between March and December 2020, before Alpha, Beta and Delta variants emerged in the United States. About 2.2 million PBMC per well were cultured in IMDM with about 4.8% human AB serum, 10 IU/ml IL-2 and gentamicin, plus 10 ug/ml peptides. On days 3 and 7, half of the culture medium was replaced with fresh IL-2-containing medium. Unless otherwise noted, each peptide stimulation condition was cultured in triplicate wells. Using Ficoll-Paque Plus gradient centrifugation, PBMC were separated from whole blood and then either used fresh or cryopreserved at -140C. Genomic DNA was extracted from cultured CD4+ T cells with the QIAamp micro DNA kit.

The TCR was taken from a human donor who had a prior SARS-CoV-2 infection. The chain couples TRBV25-1 to TRBJ1-1, with 8 bases aligning to TRBD1. The source was CD4+ T cells from PBMCs cultured with a peptide pool, collected before COVID-19 vaccination. The bases read TGTGCCAGCAGCGGCCTTGGTAGGACAGGGAGGAACACTGAAGCTTTCTTT. This sequence encodes CASSGLGRTGRNTEAFF.